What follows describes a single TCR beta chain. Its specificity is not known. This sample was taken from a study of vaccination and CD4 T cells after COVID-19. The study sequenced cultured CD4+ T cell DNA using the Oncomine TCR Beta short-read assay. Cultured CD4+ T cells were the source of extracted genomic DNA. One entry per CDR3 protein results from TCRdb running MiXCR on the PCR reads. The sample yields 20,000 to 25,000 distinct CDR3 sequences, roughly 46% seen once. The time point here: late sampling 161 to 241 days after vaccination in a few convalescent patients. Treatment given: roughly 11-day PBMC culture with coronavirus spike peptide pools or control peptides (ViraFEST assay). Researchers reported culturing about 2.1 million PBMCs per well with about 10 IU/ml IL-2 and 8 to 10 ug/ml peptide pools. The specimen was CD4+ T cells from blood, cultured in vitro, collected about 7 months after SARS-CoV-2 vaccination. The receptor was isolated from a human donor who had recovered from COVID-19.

CDR3 sequence (DNA): TGTGCCAGCAGTTTGGGGCTAATAACGGGGGGCTACACCTTC. It encodes CASSLGLITGGYTF. This rearrangement joins TRBV12-3 or TRBV12-4 to TRBJ1-2; D is possibly TRBD1 (5 bases). V lost 3 bases and J lost 8, with 16 bases in between. This CDR3 comprises 14 residues.